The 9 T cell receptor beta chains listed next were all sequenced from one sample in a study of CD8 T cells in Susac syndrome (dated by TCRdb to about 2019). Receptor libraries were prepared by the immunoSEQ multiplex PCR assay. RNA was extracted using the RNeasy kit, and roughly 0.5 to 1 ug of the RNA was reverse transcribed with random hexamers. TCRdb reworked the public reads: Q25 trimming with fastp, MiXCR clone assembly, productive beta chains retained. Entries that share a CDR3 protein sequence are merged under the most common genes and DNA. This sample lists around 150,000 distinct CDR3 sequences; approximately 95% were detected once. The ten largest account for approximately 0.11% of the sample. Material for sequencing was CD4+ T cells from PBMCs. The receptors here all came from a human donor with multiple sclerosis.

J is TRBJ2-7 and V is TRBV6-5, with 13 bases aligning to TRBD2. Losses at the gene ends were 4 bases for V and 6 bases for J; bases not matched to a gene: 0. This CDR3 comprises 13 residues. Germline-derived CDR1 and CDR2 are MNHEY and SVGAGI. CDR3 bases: TGTGCCAGCAGTTGGACTAGCGGGAGCGAGCAGTACTTC. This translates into CASSWTSGSEQYF.

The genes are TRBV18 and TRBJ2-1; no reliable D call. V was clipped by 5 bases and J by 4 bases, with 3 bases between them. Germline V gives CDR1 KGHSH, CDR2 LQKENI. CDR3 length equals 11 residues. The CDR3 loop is CASSEYNEQFF. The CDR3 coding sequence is TGTGCCAGCTCAGAGTACAATGAGCAGTTCTTC.

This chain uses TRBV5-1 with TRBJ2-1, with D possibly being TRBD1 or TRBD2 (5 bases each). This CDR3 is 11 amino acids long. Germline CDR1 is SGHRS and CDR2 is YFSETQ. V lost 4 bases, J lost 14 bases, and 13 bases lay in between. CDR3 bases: TGCGCCAGCAGCGCCGGGACCCAAGAGTTCTTC. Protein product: CASSAGTQEFF.

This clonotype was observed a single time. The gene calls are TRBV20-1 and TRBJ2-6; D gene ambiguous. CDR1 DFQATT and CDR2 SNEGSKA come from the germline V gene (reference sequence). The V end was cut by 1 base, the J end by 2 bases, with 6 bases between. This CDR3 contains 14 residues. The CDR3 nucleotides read TGCAGTGCTAGAGCTGAGGCTGGGGCCAACGTCCTGACTTTC. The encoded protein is CSARAEAGANVLTF.

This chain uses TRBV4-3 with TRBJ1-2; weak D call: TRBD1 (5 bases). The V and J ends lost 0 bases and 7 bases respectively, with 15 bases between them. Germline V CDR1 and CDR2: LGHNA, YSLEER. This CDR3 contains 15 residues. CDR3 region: CASSQDRQGQGGYTF. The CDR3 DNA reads TGCGCCAGCAGCCAAGATCGTCAGGGTCAAGGTGGCTACACCTTC.

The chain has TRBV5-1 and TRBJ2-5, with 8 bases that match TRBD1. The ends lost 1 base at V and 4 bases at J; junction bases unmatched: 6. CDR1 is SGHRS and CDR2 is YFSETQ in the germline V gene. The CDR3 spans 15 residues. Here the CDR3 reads CASSLTGGVGETQYF. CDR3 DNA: TGCGCCAGCAGCTTGACAGGGGGTGTCGGAGAGACCCAGTACTTC.

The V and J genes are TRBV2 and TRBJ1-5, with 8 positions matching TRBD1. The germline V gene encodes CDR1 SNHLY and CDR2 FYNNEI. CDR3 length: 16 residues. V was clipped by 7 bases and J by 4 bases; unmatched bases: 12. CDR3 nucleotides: TGTGCCAGCAAGGTCCAGGGGGCTTTGGGGAATCAGCCCCAGCATTTT. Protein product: CASKVQGALGNQPQHF.

CDR3 DNA: TGTGCCAGCAGTTCGTTAGCGGGGGGGCGATACGAGCAGTACTTC. This gives the protein CASSSLAGGRYEQYF. The rearrangement joins TRBV27 to TRBJ2-7; 11 bases align to TRBD2. The CDR3 has 15 amino acids. Germline CDR1 MNHEY, CDR2 SMNVEV (reference sequence). Germline trimming cut 4 bases from V and 4 bases from J; bases unmatched to any gene: 6.

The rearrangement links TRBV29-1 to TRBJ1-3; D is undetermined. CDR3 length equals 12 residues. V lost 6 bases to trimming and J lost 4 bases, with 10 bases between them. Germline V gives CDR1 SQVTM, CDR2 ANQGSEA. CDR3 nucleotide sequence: TGCAGCGTCGGACGGATCGGAAACACCATATATTTT. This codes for CSVGRIGNTIYF. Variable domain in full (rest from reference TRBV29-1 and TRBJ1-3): SAVISQKPSRDICQRGTSLTIQCQVDSQVTMMFWYRQQPGQSLTLIATANQGSEATYESGFVIDKFPISRPNLTFSTLTVSNMSPEDSSIYLCSVGRIGNTIYFGEGSWLTVV.